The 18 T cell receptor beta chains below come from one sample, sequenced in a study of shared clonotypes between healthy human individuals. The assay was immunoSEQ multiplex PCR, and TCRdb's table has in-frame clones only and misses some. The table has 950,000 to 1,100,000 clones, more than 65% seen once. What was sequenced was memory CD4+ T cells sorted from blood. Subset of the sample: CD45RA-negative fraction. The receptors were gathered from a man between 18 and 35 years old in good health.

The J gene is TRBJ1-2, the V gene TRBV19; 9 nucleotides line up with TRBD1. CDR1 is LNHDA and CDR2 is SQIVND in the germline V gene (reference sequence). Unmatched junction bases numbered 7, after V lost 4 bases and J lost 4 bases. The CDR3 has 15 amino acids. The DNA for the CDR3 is TGTGCCAGTAGTACCCGGACAGGGGATCTCTATGGCTACACCTTC. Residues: CASSTRTGDLYGYTF.

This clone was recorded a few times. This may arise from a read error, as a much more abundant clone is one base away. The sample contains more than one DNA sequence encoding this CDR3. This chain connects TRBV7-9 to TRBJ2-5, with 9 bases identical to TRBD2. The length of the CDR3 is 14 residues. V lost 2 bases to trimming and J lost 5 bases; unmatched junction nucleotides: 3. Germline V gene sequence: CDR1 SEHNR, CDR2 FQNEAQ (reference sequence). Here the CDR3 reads CASSLLAGGETQYF. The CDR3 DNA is TGTGCCAGCAGCTTACTCGCGGGAGGGGAGACCCAGTACTTC. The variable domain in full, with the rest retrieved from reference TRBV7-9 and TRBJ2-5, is DTGVSQNPRHKITKRGQNVTFRCDPISEHNRLYWYRQTLGQGPEFLTYFQNEAQLEKSRLLSDRFSAERPKGSFSTLEIQRTEQGDSAMYLCASSLLAGGETQYFGPGTRLLVL.

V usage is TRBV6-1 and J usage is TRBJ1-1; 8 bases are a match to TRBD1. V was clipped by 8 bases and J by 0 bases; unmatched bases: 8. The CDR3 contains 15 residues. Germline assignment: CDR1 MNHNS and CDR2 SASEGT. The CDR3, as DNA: TGTGCCAGCGTGCGGGGACAGGTTTTGAACACTGAAGCTTTCTTT. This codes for CASVRGQVLNTEAFF.

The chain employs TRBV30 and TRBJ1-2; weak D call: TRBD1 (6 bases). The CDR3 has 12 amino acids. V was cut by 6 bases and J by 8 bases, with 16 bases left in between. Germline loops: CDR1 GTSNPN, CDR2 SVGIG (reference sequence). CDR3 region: CACRGSRWGYTF. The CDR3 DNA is TGTGCCTGTAGGGGGTCTCGATGGGGCTACACCTTC.

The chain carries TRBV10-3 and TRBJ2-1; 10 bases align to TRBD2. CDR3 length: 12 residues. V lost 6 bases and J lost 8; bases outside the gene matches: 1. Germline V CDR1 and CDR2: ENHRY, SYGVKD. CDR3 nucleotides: TGTGCCATCAGGGGGACTAGCGATGAGCAGTTCTTC. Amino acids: CAIRGTSDEQFF.

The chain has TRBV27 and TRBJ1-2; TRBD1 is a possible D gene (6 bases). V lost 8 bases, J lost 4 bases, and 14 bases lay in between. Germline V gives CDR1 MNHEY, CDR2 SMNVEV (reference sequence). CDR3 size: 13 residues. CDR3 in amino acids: CASSPGQSYGYTF. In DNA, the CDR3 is TGTGCCAGCTCGCCCGGACAGAGCTATGGCTACACCTTC.

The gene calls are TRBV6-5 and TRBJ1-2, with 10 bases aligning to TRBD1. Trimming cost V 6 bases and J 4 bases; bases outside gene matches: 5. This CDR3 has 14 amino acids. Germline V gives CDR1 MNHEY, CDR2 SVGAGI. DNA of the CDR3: TGTGCCAGCAGGGTTGGACAGGGGGGCTATGGCTACACCTTC. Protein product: CASRVGQGGYGYTF.

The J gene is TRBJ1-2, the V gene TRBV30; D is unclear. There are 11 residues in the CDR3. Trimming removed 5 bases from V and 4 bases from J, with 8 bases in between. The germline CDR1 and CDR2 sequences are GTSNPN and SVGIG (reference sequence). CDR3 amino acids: CAWATAYGYTF. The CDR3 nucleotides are TGTGCCTGGGCGACGGCCTATGGCTACACCTTC.

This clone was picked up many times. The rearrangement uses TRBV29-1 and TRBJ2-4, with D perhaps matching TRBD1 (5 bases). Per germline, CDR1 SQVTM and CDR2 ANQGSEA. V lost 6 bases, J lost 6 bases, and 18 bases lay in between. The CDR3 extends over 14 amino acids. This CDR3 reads CSVYLGHGANIQYF. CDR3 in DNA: TGCAGCGTATACCTCGGACATGGGGCAAACATTCAGTACTTC.

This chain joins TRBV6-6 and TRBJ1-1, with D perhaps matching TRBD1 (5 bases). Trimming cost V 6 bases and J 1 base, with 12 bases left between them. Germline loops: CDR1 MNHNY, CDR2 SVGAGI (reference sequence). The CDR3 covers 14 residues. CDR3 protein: CASRPMTANTEAFF. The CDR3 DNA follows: TGTGCCAGCAGACCCATGACAGCGAACACTGAAGCTTTCTTT.

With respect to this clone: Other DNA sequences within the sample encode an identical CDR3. This CDR3 is CATLGSYNEQFF. CDR3 in DNA: TGTGCCACCCTTGGGTCCTACAATGAGCAGTTCTTC. V is TRBV15 and J is TRBJ2-1; D is uncertain. This CDR3 has 12 amino acids. V was cut by 8 bases and J by 1 base, with 6 bases left in between. Germline CDR1 and CDR2: LNHNV and YYDKDF (reference sequence).

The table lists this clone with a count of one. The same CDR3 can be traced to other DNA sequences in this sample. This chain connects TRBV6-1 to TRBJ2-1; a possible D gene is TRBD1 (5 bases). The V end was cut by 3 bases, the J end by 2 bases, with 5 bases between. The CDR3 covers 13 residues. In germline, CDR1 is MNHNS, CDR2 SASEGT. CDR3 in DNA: TGTGCCAGCAGTGAGACAGCCTACAATGAGCAGTTCTTC. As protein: CASSETAYNEQFF.

CDR3 sequence: CASSLGLAPYEQYF. The DNA for the CDR3 is TGTGCCAGCAGCTTGGGACTAGCCCCCTACGAGCAGTACTTC. The chain joins TRBV7-9 to TRBJ2-7; 9 nucleotides align to TRBD2. The CDR3 totals 14 residues. With 3 bases clipped from V and 2 bases from J, the junction kept 2 bases outside the gene matches. CDR1 is SEHNR, CDR2 FQNEAQ, per germline (reference sequence).

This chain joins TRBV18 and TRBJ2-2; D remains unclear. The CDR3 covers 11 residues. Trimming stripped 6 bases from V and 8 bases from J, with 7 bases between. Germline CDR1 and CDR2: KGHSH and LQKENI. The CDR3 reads CASSQLGELFF. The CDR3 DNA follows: TGTGCCAGCTCTCAACTAGGGGAGCTGTTTTTT. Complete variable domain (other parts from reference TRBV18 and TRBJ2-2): NAGVMQNPRHLVRRRGQEARLRCSPMKGHSHVYWYRQLPEEGLKFMVYLQKENIIDESGMPKERFSAEFPKEGPSILRIQQVVRGDSAAYFCASSQLGELFFGEGSRLTVL.

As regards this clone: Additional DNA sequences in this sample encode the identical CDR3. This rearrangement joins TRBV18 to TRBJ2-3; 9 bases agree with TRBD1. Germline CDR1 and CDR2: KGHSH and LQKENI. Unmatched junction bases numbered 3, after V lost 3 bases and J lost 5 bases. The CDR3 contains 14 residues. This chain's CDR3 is CASSPGTGLDTQYF. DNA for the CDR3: TGTGCCAGCTCACCTGGGACAGGGTTAGATACGCAGTATTTT.

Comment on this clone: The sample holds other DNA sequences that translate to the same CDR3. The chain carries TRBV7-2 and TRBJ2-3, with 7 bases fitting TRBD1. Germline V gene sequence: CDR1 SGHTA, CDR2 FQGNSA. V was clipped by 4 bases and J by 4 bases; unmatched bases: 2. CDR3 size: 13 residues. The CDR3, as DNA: TGTGCCAGCAGCTCAACAGGGGCAGATACGCAGTATTTT. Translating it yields CASSSTGADTQYF.

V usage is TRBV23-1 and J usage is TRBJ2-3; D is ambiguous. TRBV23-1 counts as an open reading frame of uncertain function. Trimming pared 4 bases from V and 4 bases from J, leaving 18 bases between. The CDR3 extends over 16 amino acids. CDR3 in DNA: TGCGCCAGCAGTCCCCGGCCCCCCCGCCAAGCAGATACGCAGTATTTT. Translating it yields CASSPRPPRQADTQYF.

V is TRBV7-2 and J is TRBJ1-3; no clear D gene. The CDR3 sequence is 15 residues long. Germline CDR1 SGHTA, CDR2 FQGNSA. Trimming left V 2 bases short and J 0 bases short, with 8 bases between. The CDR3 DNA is TGTGCCAGCAGCTTACAAGGATACTCTGGAAACACCATATATTTT. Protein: CASSLQGYSGNTIYF.